A single sample gave rise to the 32 T cell receptor beta chains below, sequenced in a study of OX40 agonist ivuxolimab in advanced cancers. Method: immunoSEQ multiplex PCR; TCRdb's copy keeps in-frame clones and lacks some. The data hold approximately 50,000 clones, with over 80% observed a single time. The sequencing used CD4+ or CD8+ T cells sorted from blood, collected in a trial of the OX40 agonist ivuxolimab. These receptor sequences come from an adult with an advanced solid tumor such as melanoma, head and neck, liver or kidney cancer.

The V call is TRBV21-1, the J call TRBJ2-5; the D call of TRBD2 is as the table states it, not checked on the DNA. TRBV21-1 is labeled a pseudogene. The CDR3 length is 14 residues. In DNA, the CDR3 is TGTGCCAGCAGCAAGGGGGGGGAATCCGAGACCCAGTACTTC. Residues: CASSKGGESETQYF.

This chain joins TRBV6-6 and TRBJ1-2, with 9 bases that match TRBD1. Per the germline V gene, CDR1 is MNHNY and CDR2 is SVGAGI (reference sequence). V lost 6 bases to trimming and J lost 4 bases; unmatched junction nucleotides: 9. The CDR3 is 15 amino acids. CDR3 residues: CASRRQGVSGYGYTF. For the CDR3, the DNA is TGTGCCAGCAGGAGACAGGGGGTGAGTGGCTATGGCTACACCTTC.

This clone was found a few times. The chain employs TRBV15 and TRBJ1-2; 7 bases match TRBD1. Per the germline V gene, CDR1 is LNHNV and CDR2 is YYDKDF (reference sequence). The length of the CDR3 is 14 residues. The junction had 11 bases not matched to a gene; V was cut back by 5 bases and J by 8 bases. CDR3 protein: CATSAREGAGGYTF. In DNA form, the CDR3 reads TGTGCCACCAGCGCCCGAGAGGGGGCCGGAGGCTACACCTTC.

The chain uses TRBV5-4 and TRBJ2-5; D gene uncertain. Germline V gene sequence: CDR1 SGHNT, CDR2 YYREEE (reference sequence). Trimming shortened V by 4 bases and J by 1 base, and 11 bases separated the two germline ends. The length of the CDR3 is 14 residues. Here the CDR3 reads CASSPGFRQETQYF. The DNA of the CDR3 is TGTGCCAGCAGCCCAGGATTCCGCCAAGAGACCCAGTACTTC.

This clone is large (0.1 to 1%) by share. This sequence joins TRBV7-8 and TRBJ2-7; D assignment may be TRBD1 or TRBD2 (5 bases each). V was cut by 5 bases and J by 2 bases, with 16 bases left in between. From germline, CDR1 is SGHVS and CDR2 FQNEAQ. The CDR3 contains 15 residues. The CDR3 bases are TGTGCCAGCAGCCTCCCGGGCCCGGGGCCCTACGAGCAGTACTTC. Amino acids: CASSLPGPGPYEQYF. Filled out from reference TRBV7-8 and TRBJ2-7, the complete variable domain reads GAGVSQSPRYKVAKRGQDVALRCDPISGHVSLFWYQQALGQGPEFLTYFQNEAQLDKSGLPSDRFFAERPEGSVSTLKIQRTQQEDSAVYLCASSLPGPGPYEQYFGPGTRLTVT.

This chain joins TRBV30 and TRBJ1-5; D remains ambiguous. Trimming stripped 1 base from V and 4 bases from J, with 8 bases between. The CDR3 is made up of 13 amino acids. Germline V gives CDR1 GTSNPN, CDR2 SVGIG (reference sequence). The DNA for the CDR3 is TGTGCCTGGAGTGCCGGAGTTAATCAGCCCCAGCATTTT. Translating gives CAWSAGVNQPQHF.

V and J are TRBV6-5 and TRBJ2-1; a weak D match, TRBD2 (5 bases). V lost 5 bases, J lost 7 bases, and 9 bases lay in between. This CDR3 spans 12 amino acids. CDR1 and CDR2 (germline): MNHEY, SVGAGI. The CDR3 loop reads CASSTKRNEQFF. CDR3 nucleotide sequence: TGTGCCAGCAGTACGAAGCGGAATGAGCAGTTCTTC.

The genes are TRBV7-9 and TRBJ1-1; D may be TRBD1 (5 bases). Germline CDR1 is SEHNR and CDR2 is FQNEAQ (reference sequence). Between the trimmed V and J ends, which lost 5 bases and 4 bases, there was a span of 14 bases. The CDR3 runs to 14 residues. In DNA, the CDR3 is TGTGCCAGCAGCCTCCAGGGAAAGGGCACTGAAGCTTTCTTT. Encoded protein: CASSLQGKGTEAFF.

The chain recombines TRBV6-1 with TRBJ1-4, with D unclear. V dropped 10 bases and J dropped 5 bases, with 20 bases sitting between them. The CDR3 covers 15 residues. Germline values: CDR1 MNHNS, CDR2 SASEGT. The CDR3 coding sequence is TGTGCCACGGGGATCGCGGGTACGATAAATGAAAAACTGTTTTTT. Translated, it gives CATGIAGTINEKLFF.

This chain joins TRBV9 and TRBJ2-5; 7 nucleotides agree with TRBD1. V shed 4 bases, J shed 3 bases, and the junction held 9 bases outside the gene matches. Germline CDR1 SGDLS, CDR2 YYNGEE. This CDR3 is built from 15 residues. CDR3 loop: CASSYTGTAKETQYF. For the CDR3, the DNA is TGTGCCAGCAGCTATACCGGGACAGCCAAAGAGACCCAGTACTTC. The full variable domain, in which reference TRBV9 and TRBJ2-5 provide the parts outside the CDR3, is DSGVTQTPKHLITATGQRVTLRCSPRSGDLSVYWYQQSLDQGLQFLIQYYNGEERAKGNILERFSAQQFPDLHSELNLSSLELGDSALYFCASSYTGTAKETQYFGPGTRLLVL.

A word on this clone: This sample includes further DNA sequences coding for the same CDR3. This chain connects TRBV7-9 to TRBJ1-4; 8 bases are a match to TRBD1. The CDR3 is 14 residues long. Germline lookup yields CDR1 SEHNR and CDR2 FQNEAQ (reference sequence). Unmatched junction bases numbered 6, after V lost 5 bases and J lost 7 bases. The CDR3 DNA reads TGTGCCAGCAGCCTTGACAGGGGAGCTGAAAAACTGTTTTTT. Its translation: CASSLDRGAEKLFF.

The chain couples TRBV4-1 to TRBJ2-1, with 8 positions matching TRBD2. This CDR3 comprises 15 residues. V dropped 4 bases and J dropped 5; count of bases not matched to a gene: 7. Germline assignment: CDR1 MGHRA and CDR2 YSYEKL. In nucleotides, the CDR3 is TGCGCCAGCAGCCGATCCGGGACTAGGAACAATGAGCAGTTCTTC. Protein sequence: CASSRSGTRNNEQFF.

The chain is built from TRBV9 and TRBJ2-7; the match to TRBD2 covers 11 bases. Looked up from germline, CDR1 is SGDLS and CDR2 is YYNGEE. This CDR3 region has 14 residues. The V gene end was trimmed by 3 bases and the J gene end by 7 bases; junction bases not matched to a gene: 6. CDR3 protein: CASSAGTSGTEQYF. In DNA, the CDR3 is TGTGCCAGCAGCGCCGGGACTAGCGGCACAGAGCAGTACTTC. Drawing the rest from reference TRBV9 and TRBJ2-7, the complete variable domain is DSGVTQTPKHLITATGQRVTLRCSPRSGDLSVYWYQQSLDQGLQFLIQYYNGEERAKGNILERFSAQQFPDLHSELNLSSLELGDSALYFCASSAGTSGTEQYFGPGTRLTVT.

The V gene is TRBV9, the J gene TRBJ1-3; TRBD1 might be the D (5 bases). CDR1 and CDR2 (germline): SGDLS, YYNGEE. V was cut by 0 bases and J by 4 bases, with 11 bases left in between. This CDR3 has 15 residues. The CDR3 DNA follows: TGTGCCAGCAGCGTAGGAGGGGCTCGGGGAAACACCATATATTTT. This gives the protein CASSVGGARGNTIYF.

DNA for the CDR3: TGTGCCAGCAACTACAGACAGGCTGAAGCTTTCTTT. Protein product: CASNYRQAEAFF. V usage is TRBV2 and J usage is TRBJ1-1; a weak D match, TRBD1 (6 bases). CDR1 SNHLY and CDR2 FYNNEI come from the germline V gene. The CDR3 is made up of 12 amino acids. Trimming took off 7 bases at V and 6 bases at J, with 12 bases between the two ends.

This chain links TRBV9 with TRBJ2-3; TRBD2 agrees at 10 bases. With 3 bases clipped from V and 4 bases from J, the junction kept 8 bases outside the gene matches. The CDR3 extends over 16 amino acids. CDR1 SGDLS and CDR2 YYNGEE come from the germline V gene. CDR3 protein: CASSARSGGTADTQYF. CDR3 nucleotides: TGTGCCAGCAGCGCCCGTAGCGGGGGGACCGCAGATACGCAGTATTTT.

V is TRBV28 and J is TRBJ1-5; D is undetermined. CDR3 length: 17 amino acids. V was shortened by 1 base and J by 0 bases, with 13 bases between the two germline ends. Looked up from germline, CDR1 is MDHEN and CDR2 is SYDVKM. CDR3 in DNA: TGTGCCAGCAGTTTATTGTCCCGGATTTATAGCAATCAGCCCCAGCATTTT. It is translated as CASSLLSRIYSNQPQHF. Using reference TRBV28 and TRBJ1-5 for the parts outside the CDR3, the full variable domain is DVKVTQSSRYLVKRTGEKVFLECVQDMDHENMFWYRQDPGLGLRLIYFSYDVKMKEKGDIPEGYSVSREKKERFSLILESASTNQTSMYLCASSLLSRIYSNQPQHFGDGTRLSIL.

The V and J genes are TRBV5-5 and TRBJ2-5; TRBD1 agrees at 9 bases. This CDR3 has 17 residues. J was trimmed by 5 bases and V by 4 bases; bases with no gene match: 15. Germline-derived CDR1 and CDR2 are SGHKS and YYEKEE (reference sequence). The CDR3 nucleotides read TGTGCCAGCAGCCCCTTGGGGACAGGGATAACTGGGGAGACCCAGTACTTC. Amino acids: CASSPLGTGITGETQYF.

CDR3 bases: TGTGCCAGCAGCAAAGCTGCCGCTAGCGGGGACCAAGAGACCCAGTACTTC. Translated, it gives CASSKAAASGDQETQYF. J is TRBJ2-5 and V is TRBV21-1; no DNA check was done on the table's D call, TRBD2. TRBV21-1 counts as a pseudogene. This CDR3 region has 17 residues.

This clone was seen a handful of times. This rearrangement joins TRBV6-5 to TRBJ2-3; 8 bases align to TRBD1. This CDR3 contains 16 residues. The germline V gene encodes CDR1 MNHEY and CDR2 SVGAGI. V lost 4 bases, J lost 2 bases, and 8 bases stayed unmatched. The chain's CDR3 is CASSSAGTGDTDTQYF. The CDR3 DNA is TGTGCCAGCAGTTCCGCCGGGACAGGAGACACAGATACGCAGTATTTT.

V usage is TRBV7-4 and J usage is TRBJ1-4; 7 bases map to TRBD1. This CDR3 contains 16 residues. With V trimmed by 2 bases and J by 6 bases, 9 bases remained unmatched. Germline CDR1 reads SGHVT; CDR2 reads SQSDAQ. CDR3 region: CASSLRGRRDDEKLFF. The CDR3 nucleotides are TGTGCCAGCAGCTTAAGGGGGCGCCGCGACGATGAAAAACTGTTTTTT.

The chain couples TRBV6-6 to TRBJ2-5; possible D gene TRBD1, 5 bases. Looked up from germline, CDR1 is MNHNY and CDR2 is SVGAGI (reference sequence). V lost 5 bases, J lost 2 bases, and 9 bases lay in between. The CDR3 consists of 13 residues. The CDR3 sequence: CASSRAGQETQYF. CDR3 sequence (DNA): TGTGCCAGCAGTAGGGCAGGGCAAGAGACCCAGTACTTC.

The chain carries TRBV6-1 and TRBJ2-7; possible D gene TRBD1, 8 bases. Looked up from germline, CDR1 is MNHNS and CDR2 is SASEGT. This CDR3 has 16 amino acids. The CDR3 DNA sequence: TGTGCCAGCAGCGAAGCGTACAGGGGGGGGCGGTACGAGCAGTACGTC. Translating it yields CASSEAYRGGRYEQYV.

The chain is built from TRBV29-1 and TRBJ2-3, with 9 positions matching TRBD2. V shed 7 bases and J 4 bases; nucleotides not matched to a gene: 18. CDR1 is SQVTM, CDR2 ANQGSEA, per germline. The CDR3 is made up of 17 amino acids. CDR3 sequence reads: CSAEIAGDTRGADTQYF. The CDR3 nucleotides read TGCAGCGCCGAAATAGCGGGAGATACTCGGGGGGCAGATACGCAGTATTTT.

V is TRBV7-9 and J is TRBJ2-3, with D possibly TRBD2 on 6 matching bases. Looked up from germline, CDR1 is SEHNR and CDR2 is FQNEAQ (reference sequence). This CDR3 is built from 13 residues. The germline V and J ends were trimmed by 10 bases and 2 bases, with 13 bases remaining between them. The CDR3 here is CATHADYTDTQYF. CDR3 coding DNA: TGTGCCACCCACGCGGACTACACAGATACGCAGTATTTT.

The chain recombines TRBV28 with TRBJ1-4, with 7 bases that match TRBD1. The CDR3 is 14 amino acids. Germline values: CDR1 MDHEN, CDR2 SYDVKM. V shed 6 bases, J shed 7 bases, and the junction held 8 bases outside the gene matches. CDR3 region: CASSQQGVIEKLFF. The CDR3 DNA is TGTGCCAGCAGCCAGCAGGGGGTAATTGAAAAACTGTTTTTT.

The chain joins TRBV5-6 to TRBJ2-7; D could derive from TRBD1 or TRBD2 (5 bases each). The germline CDR1 and CDR2 sequences are SGHDT and YYEEEE. Trimming pared 4 bases from V and 4 bases from J, leaving 15 bases between. The CDR3 contains 14 residues. This CDR3 is CASSPWGWTYEQYF. In nucleotides, the CDR3 is TGTGCCAGCAGCCCGTGGGGGTGGACGTACGAGCAGTACTTC.

There are a few counts of this clone. The V call is TRBV18, the J call TRBJ2-1, with 10 bases identical to TRBD2. This CDR3 spans 17 amino acids. Germline values: CDR1 KGHSH, CDR2 LQKENI. With 1 base clipped from V and 8 bases from J, the junction kept 11 bases outside the gene matches. The CDR3 sequence is CASSPRAAAGGLDEQFF. CDR3 in DNA: TGTGCCAGCTCACCACGTGCTGCAGCGGGGGGGTTGGATGAGCAGTTCTTC.

The chain has TRBV5-1 and TRBJ1-4, with D unclear. From germline, CDR1 is SGHRS and CDR2 YFSETQ. The V end lost 4 bases, the J end lost 8 bases, and 15 bases lay between the germline ends. The CDR3 loop spans 14 amino acids. As DNA, the CDR3 is TGCGCCAGCAGCCTGCTGGGAATGAAAGAAAAACTGTTTTTT. This gives the protein CASSLLGMKEKLFF. Using reference TRBV5-1 and TRBJ1-4 for the parts outside the CDR3, the full variable domain is KAGVTQTPRYLIKTRGQQVTLSCSPISGHRSVSWYQQTPGQGLQFLFEYFSETQRNKGNFPGRFSGRQFSNSRSEMNVSTLELGDSALYLCASSLLGMKEKLFFGSGTQLSVL.

This chain uses TRBV30 with TRBJ1-1, with a tentative D call TRBD1 (6 bases). The germline V gene has CDR1 GTSNPN and CDR2 SVGIG (reference sequence). The CDR3 runs 15 residues. The V end was cut by 2 bases, the J end by 5 bases, with 18 bases between. The CDR3 region is CAWSTTNRVPTEAFF. The CDR3 DNA sequence: TGTGCCTGGAGTACCACAAACAGGGTGCCGACTGAAGCTTTCTTT.

This clone has only one observation. The rearrangement links TRBV5-8 to TRBJ2-1; D is possibly TRBD1 (6 bases). V was shortened by 4 bases and J by 1 base, with 15 bases between the two germline ends. Germline loops: CDR1 SGHTS, CDR2 YDEGEE. The CDR3 runs to 16 residues. CDR3 loop: CASSLRTAASYNEQFF. The CDR3 nucleotides are TGTGCCAGCAGCCTACGGACAGCTGCATCCTACAATGAGCAGTTCTTC.

The gene calls are TRBV21-1 and TRBJ2-7. TRBV21-1 is tagged as a pseudogene. CDR3 length: 14 residues. The CDR3 region is CASSKRCEAHEQYV. DNA of the CDR3: TGTGCCAGCAGCAAACGTTGTGAAGCCCACGAGCAGTACGTC.